The sequence of this TCR beta chain was determined in a study of metastatic and nonmetastatic thyroid tumors. This CDR3 comprises 14 residues. The germline CDR1 and CDR2 sequences are MNHNS and SASEGT. The V end was cut by 8 bases, the J end by 3 bases, with 15 bases between. All patients were treatment-naive before thyroid surgery. Points from the study as a whole: For both blood and tumor, malignant thyroid tumors reportedly showed significantly higher TCR beta diversity than benign nodules did.

TCRdb reprocessed the PCR reads using MiXCR. The table lists 45,000 or so clones, 16% of them singletons. This clone was seen ten or more times. The antigen remains unidentified. The receptor comes from a female donor with papillary thyroid cancer or a benign thyroid nodule (not recorded which). Some clones in this sample may be carry-over from other donors' samples. The chain carries TRBV6-1 and TRBJ2-3, with D perhaps assigned TRBD1 or TRBD2 (6 bases each). Specimen: blood. The DNA for the CDR3 is TGTGCCAGCTCCTTCGGCGGGACAACAGATACGCAGTATTTT. Its protein product is CASSFGGTTDTQYF.